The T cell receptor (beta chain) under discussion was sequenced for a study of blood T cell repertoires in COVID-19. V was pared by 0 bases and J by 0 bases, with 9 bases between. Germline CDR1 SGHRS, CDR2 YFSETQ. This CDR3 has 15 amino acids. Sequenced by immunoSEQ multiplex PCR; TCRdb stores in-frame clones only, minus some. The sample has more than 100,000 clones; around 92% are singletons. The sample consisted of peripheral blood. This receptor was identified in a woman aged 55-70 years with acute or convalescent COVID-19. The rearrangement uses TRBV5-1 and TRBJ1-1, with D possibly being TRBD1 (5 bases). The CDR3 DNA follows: TGCGCCAGCAGCTTGGAGGGGATACTGAACACTGAAGCTTTCTTT. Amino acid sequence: CASSLEGILNTEAFF.